A single sample is the source of the 24 T cell receptor beta chains below, sequenced in a study of cytomegalovirus exposure and HLA in healthy donors. TCRdb's table, derived via immunoSEQ multiplex PCR, lists solely in-frame clones and lacks some. Found here are a few hundred thousand clones, about 88% of them singletons; the top ten hold approximately 12%. The sample comprised PBMCs. The receptors were gathered from a young man in good health and CMV-seropositive.

This chain uses TRBV10-3 with TRBJ1-5; perhaps TRBD1 as D (5 bases). The CDR3 covers 13 residues. V was shortened by 10 bases and J by 3 bases, with 13 bases between the two germline ends. Germline CDR1 is ENHRY and CDR2 is SYGVKD. Here the CDR3 DNA reads TGTGCCAGCACCCGGGGCCTCAATCAGCCCCAGCATTTT. It specifies CASTRGLNQPQHF.

The rearrangement uses TRBV2 and TRBJ2-1; possibly TRBD2 for D (6 bases). The germline CDR1 and CDR2 sequences are SNHLY and FYNNEI. V was shortened by 2 bases and J by 2 bases, with 13 bases between the two germline ends. The CDR3 totals 16 residues. The CDR3 DNA follows: TGTGCCAGCAGTGAACTGGGCGGGGTAACCTACAATGAGCAGTTCTTC. It codes for CASSELGGVTYNEQFF.

The chain links TRBV27 to TRBJ2-5; no clear D. Germline values: CDR1 MNHEY, CDR2 SMNVEV (reference sequence). V was pared by 4 bases and J by 0 bases, with 12 bases between. The CDR3 is 15 amino acids. DNA for the CDR3: TGTGCCAGCAGTTCTCTTCTAGGGTACCAAGAGACCCAGTACTTC. It specifies CASSSLLGYQETQYF.

V and J are TRBV10-3 and TRBJ2-5, with 7 nucleotides matching TRBD2. CDR1 and CDR2 from the germline V gene are ENHRY and SYGVKD. The CDR3 has 13 residues. V lost 3 bases and J lost 3; bases outside the gene matches: 1. CDR3 sequence: CAISDTSEETQYF. The CDR3 region has the DNA TGTGCCATCAGTGATACTAGCGAAGAGACCCAGTACTTC.

V is TRBV7-2 and J is TRBJ1-5, with D tentatively TRBD1 (5 bases). V lost 3 bases and J 4 bases, leaving 10 bases between the germline ends. This CDR3 has 14 amino acids. CDR1 and CDR2 from the germline V gene are SGHTA and FQGNSA. The CDR3 DNA reads TGTGCCAGCAGCTTTCAGGGCGGGAATCAGCCCCAGCATTTT. Encoded protein: CASSFQGGNQPQHF. The complete variable domain, with remaining parts taken from reference TRBV7-2 and TRBJ1-5, reads GAGVSQSPSNKVTEKGKDVELRCDPISGHTALYWYRQSLGQGLEFLIYFQGNSAPDKSGLPSDRFSAERTGGSVSTLTIQRTQQEDSAVYLCASSFQGGNQPQHFGDGTRLSIL.

V and J are TRBV6-1 and TRBJ1-2; D gene ambiguous. Per germline, CDR1 MNHNS and CDR2 SASEGT. Trimming left V 7 bases short and J 5 bases short, with 11 bases between. The CDR3 sequence is 12 residues long. CDR3 coding DNA: TGTGCCAGCAACCCCACCCATTATGGCTACACCTTC. Translation: CASNPTHYGYTF.

In this sample, this clone turned up once. The V gene is TRBV15, the J gene TRBJ1-5; the match to TRBD1 covers 12 bases. Trimming cost V 8 bases and J 3 bases; bases outside gene matches: 2. Per the germline V gene, CDR1 is LNHNV and CDR2 is YYDKDF (reference sequence). The CDR3 runs to 14 residues. The CDR3, as DNA: TGTGCCACCGGGACAGGGGGCTCCAATCAGCCCCAGCATTTT. This gives the protein CATGTGGSNQPQHF.

The V gene is TRBV30, the J gene TRBJ2-1; D is uncertain. The CDR3 length is 14 residues. Per the germline V gene, CDR1 is GTSNPN and CDR2 is SVGIG (reference sequence). V was trimmed by 0 bases and J by 8 bases, leaving 14 bases between them. This CDR3 reads CAWSVFSGPYEQFF. The CDR3 DNA is TGTGCCTGGAGTGTTTTTTCTGGCCCCTATGAGCAGTTCTTC.

The V call is TRBV7-6, the J call TRBJ2-7; D is tentatively TRBD1 or TRBD2 (7 bases each). Trimming took 4 bases from V and 10 from J, leaving 11 bases between them. The length of the CDR3 is 11 residues. Germline V gene lookup returns CDR1 SGHVS and CDR2 FNYEAQ. The CDR3 DNA is TGTGCCAGCAGCTCAGGGGGGGATCAGTACTTC. It is translated as CASSSGGDQYF.

This clone occurred once. The chain is built from TRBV7-2 and TRBJ2-3; a possible D gene is TRBD1 (6 bases). The CDR3 contains 17 residues. V was clipped by 1 base and J by 6 bases, with 20 bases between them. Germline CDR1 and CDR2: SGHTA and FQGNSA. CDR3 in amino acids: CASSLVGTGQRRDTQYF. Here the CDR3 DNA reads TGTGCCAGCAGCTTAGTTGGGACCGGACAGCGTAGGGATACGCAGTATTTT.

The chain combines TRBV29-1 with TRBJ2-1, with TRBD2 matching 8 bases. The CDR3 covers 15 residues. V lost 6 bases and J lost 0; bases outside the gene matches: 7. The germline V gene encodes CDR1 SQVTM and CDR2 ANQGSEA. The CDR3 DNA sequence: TGCAGCGTGGTTCCTAGCGGGTACTCCTACAATGAGCAGTTCTTC. Amino acid sequence: CSVVPSGYSYNEQFF.

The count of this clone is one. This chain joins TRBV29-1 and TRBJ2-1; TRBD2 might be the D (6 bases). Germline CDR1 reads SQVTM; CDR2 reads ANQGSEA. The CDR3 sequence is 12 residues long. The V end was cut by 7 bases, the J end by 6 bases, with 13 bases between. CDR3 residues: CSDAGTLNEQFF. As DNA, the CDR3 is TGCAGCGACGCCGGGACTCTCAATGAGCAGTTCTTC.

In its sample, this clone was seen once. This chain connects TRBV4-3 to TRBJ2-1; 13 positions match TRBD2. V was pared by 3 bases and J by 9 bases, with 5 bases of the junction left unmatched. The CDR3 runs to 15 residues. CDR1 LGHNA and CDR2 YSLEER come from the germline V gene. CDR3 loop: CASSQGTSGTGEQFF. The CDR3 coding sequence is TGCGCCAGCAGCCAGGGGACTAGCGGGACCGGTGAGCAGTTCTTC.

The rearrangement joins TRBV19 to TRBJ1-4; D is perhaps TRBD1 (5 bases). Looked up from germline, CDR1 is LNHDA and CDR2 is SQIVND (reference sequence). Trimming took off 10 bases at V and 8 bases at J, with 23 bases between the two ends. This CDR3 is built from 15 residues. CDR3 loop: CATNAQRGRAEKLFF. The CDR3 region has the DNA TGTGCCACCAACGCCCAAAGGGGACGAGCGGAAAAACTGTTTTTT.

The gene calls are TRBV30 and TRBJ1-4, with D tentatively TRBD1 (6 bases). The CDR3 sequence is 14 residues long. Germline lookup yields CDR1 GTSNPN and CDR2 SVGIG (reference sequence). V gave up 5 bases and J gave up 8 bases, with 18 bases separating them. CDR3 nucleotide sequence: TGTGCCTGGGGGAAAACAGGGTCTTACGAAAAACTGTTTTTT. This codes for CAWGKTGSYEKLFF.

The chain combines TRBV5-1 with TRBJ1-1; TRBD1 is a possible D gene (6 bases). The CDR3 totals 16 residues. Trimming left V 4 bases short and J 0 bases short, with 16 bases between. Germline V gene data show CDR1 as SGHRS and CDR2 as YFSETQ. This CDR3 reads CASSQASGQLNTEAFF. The CDR3 DNA follows: TGCGCCAGCAGCCAAGCATCCGGACAGCTGAACACTGAAGCTTTCTTT.

The count of this clone is one. Other DNA sequences in this specimen translate into the identical CDR3. The V call is TRBV27, the J call TRBJ2-1; 8 bases align to TRBD1. V shed 6 bases and J 5 bases; nucleotides not matched to a gene: 6. The length of the CDR3 is 14 residues. Germline CDR1 and CDR2: MNHEY and SMNVEV (reference sequence). CDR3 region: CASSLTGVNNEQFF. CDR3 bases: TGTGCCAGCAGCCTGACAGGGGTGAACAATGAGCAGTTCTTC.

The chain is built from TRBV18 and TRBJ1-5; D may be TRBD1 (6 bases). The germline V and J ends were trimmed by 3 bases and 1 base, with 10 bases remaining between them. In germline, CDR1 is KGHSH, CDR2 LQKENI. This CDR3 is built from 15 residues. DNA of the CDR3: TGTGCCAGCTCACCTGGACAGATGAGCAATCAGCCCCAGCATTTT. This gives the protein CASSPGQMSNQPQHF.

V usage is TRBV2 and J usage is TRBJ1-2, with D tentatively TRBD1 (5 bases). Germline assignment: CDR1 SNHLY and CDR2 FYNNEI. CDR3 length: 12 amino acids. V was pared by 1 base and J by 14 bases, with 14 bases between. The CDR3 nucleotides read TGTGCCAGCAGTGAAGGCAGGCGGGGCTGGACCTTC. Protein: CASSEGRRGWTF.

This chain connects TRBV7-3 to TRBJ1-1; D might be TRBD1 (6 bases). Germline V gives CDR1 SGHTA, CDR2 FQGTGA. This CDR3 spans 14 amino acids. Trimming took 5 bases from V and 4 from J, leaving 14 bases between them. CDR3 nucleotides: TGTGCCAGCAGCACACAGGGTGGGGTCACTGAAGCTTTCTTT. Protein: CASSTQGGVTEAFF. The full variable domain, in which reference TRBV7-3 and TRBJ1-1 provide the parts outside the CDR3, is GAGVSQTPSNKVTEKGKYVELRCDPISGHTALYWYRQSLGQGPEFLIYFQGTGAADDSGLPNDRFFAVRPEGSVSTLKIQRTERGDSAVYLCASSTQGGVTEAFFGQGTRLTVV.

The V call is TRBV5-1, the J call TRBJ1-1; TRBD1 is a possible D gene (6 bases). V lost 4 bases to trimming and J lost 1 base, with 17 bases between them. Germline values: CDR1 SGHRS, CDR2 YFSETQ. The CDR3 consists of 16 residues. The CDR3 sequence is CASSGGRRQENTEAFF. The CDR3 coding sequence is TGCGCCAGCAGCGGGGGGAGGCGACAGGAGAACACTGAAGCTTTCTTT.

This clone was observed a handful of times. This chain joins TRBV2 and TRBJ1-2, with D uncertain. The CDR3 has 11 residues. CDR1 is SNHLY, CDR2 FYNNEI, per germline. V was pared by 5 bases and J by 8 bases, with 9 bases between. The CDR3 DNA sequence: TGTGCCAGCAGTCCAGAGGAAGGCTACACCTTC. Amino acids: CASSPEEGYTF.

The chain has TRBV5-6 and TRBJ2-2; 10 nucleotides line up with TRBD2. CDR1 is SGHDT, CDR2 YYEEEE, per germline. Trimming took 4 bases from V and 6 from J; bases not matched to a gene: 12. The CDR3 covers 17 residues. CDR3 in DNA: TGTGCCAGCAGCACTAAACTAGCGGGGATACACGCCGGGGAGCTGTTTTTT. It yields the protein CASSTKLAGIHAGELFF.

The chain recombines TRBV4-3 with TRBJ2-7, with 11 bases lining up with TRBD2. The V gene's germline CDR1 is LGHNA and CDR2 YSLEER. The V and J ends lost 1 base and 2 bases, in that order; junction bases with no gene match: 4. This CDR3 has 16 amino acids. DNA of the CDR3: TGCGCCAGCAGCCAAGGACTAGCGGGATTAGCCTACGAGCAGTACTTC. Translating it yields CASSQGLAGLAYEQYF.